The 10 T cell receptor beta chains given below trace back to one sample, sequenced in a study of T cells in Graves' hyperthyroidism and ophthalmopathy. The source material, RNA transcripts, was used to amplify TCR beta CDR3 regions. The study used the HTBI primer set for a first-round RT-PCR of the TCR CDR3. Using its own MiXCR run on the multiplex PCR reads, TCRdb lists one record per CDR3 protein. The profile shows 530,000 or so distinct CDR3 sequences, 46% of them singletons. Sequencing was done on a sample of peripheral blood or thyroid tissue (not recorded which). The receptors come from a woman between 18 and 30 years old with Graves' hyperthyroidism.

V and J are TRBV20-1 and TRBJ2-7, with 8 bases identical to TRBD2. J was trimmed by 7 bases and V by 8 bases; bases with no gene match: 19. There are 15 residues in the CDR3. CDR1 is DFQATT, CDR2 SNEGSKA, per germline (reference sequence). This CDR3 is CSTEERETLYNEQYF. For the CDR3, the DNA is TGCAGTACCGAGGAGCGGGAGACCCTATACAATGAGCAGTACTTC.

With regard to this clonotype: One base away lies a much larger clone, so this may be a sequencing read error. The genes are TRBV9 and TRBJ2-5; no clear D gene. CDR3 length: 13 residues. Trimming took 7 bases from V and 4 from J, leaving 14 bases between them. Germline CDR1 SGDLS, CDR2 YYNGEE. CDR3 residues: CASPPPSRETQYF. The DNA of the CDR3 is TGTGCCAGCCCACCACCGAGCAGAGAGACCCAGTACTTC.

Ten or more counts support this clonotype. V and J are TRBV19 and TRBJ1-1; D not resolved. The CDR3 loop spans 15 amino acids. Germline-derived CDR1 and CDR2 are LNHDA and SQIVND (reference sequence). The V end lost 3 bases, the J end lost 2 bases, and 13 bases lay between the germline ends. CDR3 in DNA: TGTGCCAGTAGTATCTCTTCGGCAGCTAACACTGAAGCTTTCTTT. The encoded protein is CASSISSAANTEAFF.

The chain uses TRBV7-9 and TRBJ1-1; 10 bases are a match to TRBD1. The CDR3 extends over 16 amino acids. Trimming at V came to 2 bases and at J to 4 bases, leaving 7 bases not matched to a gene. Per germline, CDR1 SEHNR and CDR2 FQNEAQ (reference sequence). CDR3 residues: CASSLIPGDRGTEAFF. CDR3 coding DNA: TGTGCCAGCAGCTTAATACCGGGGGACAGGGGCACTGAAGCTTTCTTT.

The rearrangement uses TRBV24-1 and TRBJ1-2; the D is unclear. V shed 4 bases and J shed 7 bases, with 9 bases lying between them. The V gene's germline CDR1 is KGHDR and CDR2 SFDVKD. This CDR3 comprises 12 residues. The CDR3: CATSDGTTGYTF. CDR3 nucleotide sequence: TGTGCCACCAGTGACGGAACGACTGGCTACACCTTC.

This clonotype was detected once. The chain carries TRBV9 and TRBJ2-7, with D perhaps TRBD2 (6 bases). V was shortened by 4 bases and J by 4 bases, with 21 bases between the two germline ends. The CDR3 covers 16 residues. The germline gives CDR1 SGDLS, CDR2 YYNGEE. CDR3: CASSQDSAGSGYEQYF. The CDR3 nucleotides read TGTGCCAGCAGCCAAGATTCCGCCGGGAGTGGGTACGAGCAGTACTTC.

The chain recombines TRBV15 with TRBJ1-1; 10 bases match TRBD1. The CDR3 is made up of 14 amino acids. Germline assignment: CDR1 LNHNV and CDR2 YYDKDF (reference sequence). The J segment lost 10 bases and the V segment lost 0 bases, leaving 5 bases of the junction unmatched. CDR3: CATSREDRDRGAFF. Here the CDR3 DNA reads TGTGCCACCAGCAGAGAGGACAGGGACAGGGGAGCTTTCTTT.

This clonotype was observed many times. The chain is built from TRBV20-1 and TRBJ2-2; D is unclear. V was clipped by 4 bases and J by 3 bases, with 9 bases between them. This CDR3 region has 13 residues. CDR1 and CDR2 (germline): DFQATT, SNEGSKA (reference sequence). The DNA for the CDR3 is TGCAGTGCTATTTCAGACGACACCGGGGAGCTGTTTTTT. This encodes CSAISDDTGELFF.

The rearrangement links TRBV29-1 to TRBJ1-5; D is possibly TRBD1 (5 bases). This CDR3 spans 10 amino acids. V was pared by 7 bases and J by 7 bases, with 8 bases between. Germline CDR1 reads SQVTM; CDR2 reads ANQGSEA. The chain's CDR3 is CSGGGQPQHF. DNA of the CDR3: TGCAGCGGGGGGGGGCAGCCCCAGCATTTT. The whole variable domain, filled in from reference TRBV29-1 and TRBJ1-5, reads SAVISQKPSRDICQRGTSLTIQCQVDSQVTMMFWYRQQPGQSLTLIATANQGSEATYESGFVIDKFPISRPNLTFSTLTVSNMSPEDSSIYLCSGGGQPQHFGDGTRLSIL.

This chain joins TRBV29-1 and TRBJ2-7, with 8 bases identical to TRBD1. The CDR3 is made up of 13 amino acids. The germline CDR1 and CDR2 sequences are SQVTM and ANQGSEA. CDR3 nucleotide sequence: TGCAGTGAGGACAGGGCAAGCTCCTACGAGCAGTACTTC. Protein product: CSEDRASSYEQYF.